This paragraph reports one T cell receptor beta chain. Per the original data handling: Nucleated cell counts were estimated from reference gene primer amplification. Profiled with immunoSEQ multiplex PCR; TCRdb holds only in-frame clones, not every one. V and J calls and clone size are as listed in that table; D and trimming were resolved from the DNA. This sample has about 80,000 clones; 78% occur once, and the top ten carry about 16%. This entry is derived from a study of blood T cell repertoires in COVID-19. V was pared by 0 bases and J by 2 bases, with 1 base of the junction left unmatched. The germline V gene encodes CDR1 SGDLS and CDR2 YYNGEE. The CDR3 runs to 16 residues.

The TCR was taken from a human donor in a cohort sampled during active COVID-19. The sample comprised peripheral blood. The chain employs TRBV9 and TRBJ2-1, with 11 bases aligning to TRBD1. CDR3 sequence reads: CASSVGTGGTYNEQFF. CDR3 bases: TGTGCCAGCAGCGTAGGGACAGGGGGCACCTACAATGAGCAGTTCTTC.